This T cell receptor beta chain was recovered during a study of blood T cell repertoires in COVID-19. Across the whole study: Donors in the United States, Italy and Spain gave samples during acute or convalescent COVID-19. The cDNA or gDNA used as material had been derived from T cells, B-cell-depleted T cells, or PBMCs.

V was clipped by 5 bases and J by 4 bases; unmatched bases: 5. Germline assignment: CDR1 LNHNV and CDR2 YYDKDF (reference sequence). The CDR3 is made up of 14 amino acids. Per the study methods: Estimation of nucleated cell counts relied on the amplification of reference gene primers. Method: immunoSEQ multiplex PCR; TCRdb's copy keeps in-frame clones and lacks some. V and J calls plus clone size are reproduced from that table; the DNA served to infer D and trimming. The sample yields approximately 400,000 clones, approximately 80% seen once. The sequencing input was peripheral blood. The TCR sequence derives from a human donor with acute or convalescent COVID-19. The donor label of this sample is uncertain. The chain is built from TRBV15 and TRBJ2-3; TRBD1 matches at 8 bases. This CDR3 reads CATSSDRVADTQYF. The DNA of the CDR3 is TGTGCCACCAGCTCGGACAGGGTGGCAGATACGCAGTATTTT.